This TCR beta chain was found in a study of T-cell reconstitution after alpha-beta-depleted transplantation in children. A TCRbeta library incorporating unique molecular identifiers was prepared. MiXCR, run by TCRdb on the PCR reads, gives a single entry per CDR3 protein. The table lists about 300,000 distinct CDR3 sequences, over 7.5% of them singletons. The study's findings and limits: From surviving recipient T cells and thymic progenitors came the high day-60 TCRbeta diversity observed in some patients. Counts and diversity of T cells one year after transplant came mostly from newly produced T cells. Several hundred rapidly expanded clones from non-depleted graft cells reportedly supplied alpha-beta T cells about two months post-transplant.

This CDR3 has 14 residues. CDR1 is SGHAT and CDR2 is FQNNGV in the germline V gene. Between the trimmed V and J ends, which lost 5 bases and 2 bases, there was a span of 11 bases. This clonotype was counted ten times or more. The antigen is unknown. The input for sequencing was peripheral blood, taken 360 days after TCRalphabeta/CD19-depleted stem cell transplant. The source is a female patient aged 2-10 years who had a stem cell transplant for Fanconi anemia, so the T cells may come from the graft donor. The chain joins TRBV11-2 to TRBJ2-3, with D unresolved. CDR3 nucleotide sequence: TGTGCCAGCAGCCTAACTTGGGTCACAGATACGCAGTATTTT. Translation gives CASSLTWVTDTQYF. Based on the CDR3 plus reference TRBV11-2 and TRBJ2-3, the full variable domain is EAGVAQSPRYKIIEKRQSVAFWCNPISGHATLYWYQQILGQGPKLLIQFQNNGVVDDSQLPKDRFSAERLKGVDSTLKIQPAKLEDSAVYLCASSLTWVTDTQYFGPGTRLTVL.